This TCR beta chain stems from a study of T cells after yellow fever vaccination. Study-wide findings and caveats: Among all clonotypes, a small share was observed in both CD4 and CD8 compartments.

TCRdb independently ran MiXCR on the 5' RACE reads; one entry per CDR3 protein. The table has hundreds of thousands of distinct CDR3 sequences, roughly 3.5% seen once. This clonotype has at least ten counts. Its matching antigen is unknown. J gave up 7 bases and V 4 bases, and 12 bases lay outside the gene matches. The CDR3 spans 16 residues. CDR1 and CDR2 (germline): SGHDT, YYEEEE. The chain joins TRBV5-6 to TRBJ2-4; 9 nucleotides align to TRBD1. The sample was PBMCs, taken on the day of the yellow fever booster vaccination. This TCR came from a man aged 18 to 35 who received the YFV17D yellow fever vaccine. CDR3 residues: CASSLTGTGRGNIQYF. The CDR3 coding sequence is TGTGCCAGCAGCCTGACCGGGACAGGGAGGGGTAACATTCAGTACTTC.